The 24 T cell receptor beta chains presented below share a single source sample, sequenced in a study of blood T cell repertoires in COVID-19. Clones were read by immunoSEQ multiplex PCR, and TCRdb kept only the in-frame ones, dropping some. The sample contains 100,000 or so clones, about 85% of which appear only once. The sequenced sample consisted of peripheral blood. All receptors come from a human donor in a cohort sampled during active COVID-19.

The chain employs TRBV6-6 and TRBJ2-5; 10 nucleotides align to TRBD2. The CDR3 totals 16 residues. With V trimmed by 4 bases and J by 0 bases, 5 bases remained unmatched. CDR1 and CDR2 (germline): MNHNY, SVGAGI (reference sequence). CDR3 sequence (DNA): TGTGCCAGCAGTTTCGGACTAGCGGCTTACCAAGAGACCCAGTACTTC. The encoded protein is CASSFGLAAYQETQYF.

The chain has TRBV5-1 and TRBJ2-7; 10 nucleotides agree with TRBD2. V gave up 2 bases and J gave up 6 bases; unmatched junction bases: 11. Per the germline V gene, CDR1 is SGHRS and CDR2 is YFSETQ. CDR3 size: 16 residues. CDR3 residues: CASSFGTSGRGSEQYF. The DNA for the CDR3 is TGCGCCAGCAGCTTCGGAACGAGCGGGAGGGGAAGCGAGCAGTACTTC.

The genes are TRBV15 and TRBJ2-7; D remains ambiguous. This CDR3 is 13 amino acids long. In germline, CDR1 is LNHNV, CDR2 YYDKDF (reference sequence). The V end was cut by 0 bases, the J end by 4 bases, with 7 bases between. The chain's CDR3 is CATSRDLLYEQYF. CDR3 in DNA: TGTGCCACCAGCAGAGATCTCTTATACGAGCAGTACTTC.

The rearrangement links TRBV30 to TRBJ2-1; 10 bases match TRBD2. In germline, CDR1 is GTSNPN, CDR2 SVGIG (reference sequence). V shed 3 bases and J 3 bases; nucleotides not matched to a gene: 2. The CDR3 has 14 residues. The chain's CDR3 is CAWRTSGIYNEQFF. Here the CDR3 DNA reads TGTGCCTGGAGAACTAGCGGGATCTACAATGAGCAGTTCTTC. Complete variable domain (other parts from reference TRBV30 and TRBJ2-1): SQTIHQWPATLVQPVGSPLSLECTVEGTSNPNLYWYRQAAGRGLQLLFYSVGIGQISSEVPQNLSASRPQDRQFILSSKKLLLSDSGFYLCAWRTSGIYNEQFFGPGTRLTVL.

The genes are TRBV3-1 (or the pseudogene TRBV3-2) and TRBJ1-6, with D maybe TRBD1 (5 bases). Germline V gene lookup returns CDR1 LGHDT and CDR2 YNNKEL (reference sequence). The CDR3 totals 18 residues. Trimming left V 6 bases short and J 3 bases short, with 21 bases between. DNA for the CDR3: TGTGCCAGCAGTCTCGACAGCTCGGATTTCAGCTATAATTCACCCCTCCACTTT. Translating it yields CASSLDSSDFSYNSPLHF.

The gene calls are TRBV7-2 and TRBJ2-4, with 13 bases aligning to TRBD2. This CDR3 has 14 residues. Germline-derived CDR1 and CDR2 are SGHTA and FQGNSA. With V trimmed by 8 bases and J by 8 bases, 6 bases remained unmatched. The CDR3, as DNA: TGTGCCAGCCAACTAGCGGGAGGGCCAGACATTCAGTACTTC. This codes for CASQLAGGPDIQYF. Filled out from reference TRBV7-2 and TRBJ2-4, the complete variable domain reads GAGVSQSPSNKVTEKGKDVELRCDPISGHTALYWYRQSLGQGLEFLIYFQGNSAPDKSGLPSDRFSAERTGGSVSTLTIQRTQQEDSAVYLCASQLAGGPDIQYFGAGTRLSVL.

The rearrangement links TRBV19 to TRBJ1-5; 7 nucleotides line up with TRBD1. CDR1 is LNHDA, CDR2 SQIVND, per germline (reference sequence). The CDR3 is 21 residues long. The V segment lost 3 bases and the J segment 0 bases; nucleotides outside the gene matches: 20. The CDR3 DNA reads TGTGCCAGTAGTATGGATGCCAGGGTGGGACAGATACCGTATAGCAATCAGCCCCAGCATTTT. This sequence encodes CASSMDARVGQIPYSNQPQHF.

The V gene is TRBV5-4, the J gene TRBJ1-2, with D possibly being TRBD1 (6 bases). CDR1 SGHNT and CDR2 YYREEE come from the germline V gene (reference sequence). This CDR3 contains 15 residues. Trimming removed 0 bases at V and 5 bases at J, with 14 bases between. CDR3 DNA: TGTGCCAGCAGCTTGGCCCAGAGGCAGGGGTATGGCTACACCTTC. Its protein is CASSLAQRQGYGYTF. Using reference TRBV5-4 and TRBJ1-2 for the parts outside the CDR3, the full variable domain is ETGVTQSPTHLIKTRGQQVTLRCSSQSGHNTVSWYQQALGQGPQFIFQYYREEENGRGNFPPRFSGLQFPNYSSELNVNALELDDSALYLCASSLAQRQGYGYTFGSGTRLTVV.

V and J are TRBV29-1 and TRBJ2-3; 11 bases align to TRBD2. The CDR3 contains 14 residues. After removal of 5 bases from V and 9 bases from J, the junction contained 10 bases not matched to a gene. Germline V gene data show CDR1 as SQVTM and CDR2 as ANQGSEA. The CDR3 reads CSVTLAGVVSTQYF. The CDR3 coding sequence is TGCAGCGTTACACTAGCGGGAGTGGTTTCGACGCAGTATTTT.

The rearrangement uses TRBV2 and TRBJ2-1; TRBD2 matches at 7 bases. The CDR3 sequence is 14 residues long. With 4 bases clipped from V and 7 bases from J, the junction kept 7 bases outside the gene matches. In germline, CDR1 is SNHLY, CDR2 FYNNEI. The CDR3 loop is CASSGLAVNNEQFF. CDR3 DNA: TGTGCCAGCAGTGGTCTAGCGGTTAATAATGAGCAGTTCTTC. Drawing the rest from reference TRBV2 and TRBJ2-1, the complete variable domain is EPEVTQTPSHQVTQMGQEVILRCVPISNHLYFYWYRQILGQKVEFLVSFYNNEISEKSEIFDDQFSVERPDGSNFTLKIRSTKLEDSAMYFCASSGLAVNNEQFFGPGTRLTVL.

The CDR3 DNA reads as TGTGCCAGTAGTACGCTCATCGACAGGCAAAGTCAGCCCCAGCATTTT. It codes for CASSTLIDRQSQPQHF. The chain uses TRBV19 and TRBJ1-5, with D possibly TRBD1 on 6 matching bases. Trimming stripped 4 bases from V and 6 bases from J, with 19 bases between. The CDR3 runs to 16 residues. CDR1 LNHDA and CDR2 SQIVND come from the germline V gene (reference sequence).

The rearrangement uses TRBV6-1 and TRBJ1-1; perhaps TRBD1 as D (6 bases). The V gene lost 3 bases and the J gene lost 4 bases, with 12 bases spanning the gap. Germline V CDR1 and CDR2: MNHNS, SASEGT. This CDR3 is 14 amino acids long. CDR3 sequence: CASSESRGGTEAFF. Written as DNA, the CDR3 is TGTGCCAGCAGTGAGTCCCGAGGGGGCACTGAAGCTTTCTTT.

The CDR3 here is CASSQDPTDYQPQHF. The CDR3 DNA follows: TGCGCCAGCAGCCAAGATCCCACAGATTATCAGCCCCAGCATTTT. The chain couples TRBV4-1 to TRBJ1-5, with D hard to call. Germline-derived CDR1 and CDR2 are MGHRA and YSYEKL. The V and J ends lost 0 bases and 5 bases respectively, with 11 bases between them. The CDR3 has 15 amino acids.

The chain links TRBV5-1 to TRBJ1-3; 9 bases agree with TRBD1. The V gene's germline CDR1 is SGHRS and CDR2 YFSETQ. With V trimmed by 0 bases and J by 4 bases, 5 bases remained unmatched. The CDR3 is 16 residues long. The chain's CDR3 is CASSLEQGARGNTIYF. The CDR3 coding sequence is TGCGCCAGCAGCTTGGAACAGGGGGCAAGAGGAAACACCATATATTTT.

This chain uses TRBV11-2 with TRBJ1-3, with no clear D. Germline CDR1 and CDR2: SGHAT and FQNNGV. V dropped 4 bases and J dropped 1 base, with 5 bases sitting between them. This CDR3 spans 13 amino acids. CDR3 nucleotides: TGTGCCAGCAGCTCTGTTTCTGGAAACACCATATATTTT. It is translated as CASSSVSGNTIYF.

The chain combines TRBV18 with TRBJ2-7; 7 nucleotides agree with TRBD1. Germline CDR1 and CDR2: KGHSH and LQKENI. After removal of 3 bases from V and 2 bases from J, the junction contained 1 base not matched to a gene. The CDR3 has 13 residues. CDR3 sequence reads: CASSPGQTYEQYF. The CDR3 DNA sequence: TGTGCCAGCTCACCGGGACAGACCTACGAGCAGTACTTC.

There are a few counts of this clone. V usage is TRBV7-9 and J usage is TRBJ1-6; TRBD1 might be the D (5 bases). Trimming removed 1 base from V and 9 bases from J, with 13 bases in between. CDR3 length: 15 amino acids. The germline gives CDR1 SEHNR, CDR2 FQNEAQ (reference sequence). The CDR3 spells CASSLGGLGASPLHF. The DNA for the CDR3 is TGTGCCAGCAGCTTAGGGGGTTTAGGGGCTTCACCCCTCCACTTT.

The genes are TRBV19 and TRBJ1-1; D unclear. This CDR3 region has 13 residues. V gave up 2 bases and J gave up 4 bases, with 8 bases separating them. CDR1 and CDR2 from the germline V gene are LNHDA and SQIVND (reference sequence). The CDR3 sequence is CASSIKQSTEAFF. The CDR3 DNA follows: TGTGCCAGTAGTATAAAACAGTCCACTGAAGCTTTCTTT.

This clone has more than one count but fewer than ten. The rearrangement links TRBV18 to TRBJ1-2; a weak D match, TRBD1 (5 bases). The germline CDR1 and CDR2 sequences are KGHSH and LQKENI. Trimming took off 5 bases at V and 5 bases at J, with 9 bases between the two ends. The CDR3 totals 12 residues. DNA of the CDR3: TGTGCCAGCTCAGACCAGGGATATGGCTACACCTTC. This codes for CASSDQGYGYTF. Full variable domain (missing parts from reference TRBV18 and TRBJ1-2): NAGVMQNPRHLVRRRGQEARLRCSPMKGHSHVYWYRQLPEEGLKFMVYLQKENIIDESGMPKERFSAEFPKEGPSILRIQQVVRGDSAAYFCASSDQGYGYTFGSGTRLTVV.

The V gene is TRBV19, the J gene TRBJ1-4; 9 positions match TRBD1. V was clipped by 9 bases and J by 8 bases; unmatched bases: 10. Germline V gene data show CDR1 as LNHDA and CDR2 as SQIVND (reference sequence). There are 14 residues in the CDR3. In DNA, the CDR3 is TGTGCCAGCCGAACAGGGGGCACGAGGGAAAAACTGTTTTTT. This gives the protein CASRTGGTREKLFF.

The V gene is TRBV6-5, the J gene TRBJ1-2, with D possibly being TRBD1 (5 bases). CDR1 is MNHEY and CDR2 is SVGAGI in the germline V gene. V shed 2 bases and J shed 7 bases, with 17 bases lying between them. The CDR3 runs to 15 residues. In DNA, the CDR3 is TGTGCCAGCAGTTACCAGACAGCAAACCCCTCTGGCTACACCTTC. Encoded protein: CASSYQTANPSGYTF.

The rearrangement links TRBV30 to TRBJ2-1, with D perhaps TRBD1 (5 bases). With 0 bases removed from V and 8 bases from J, the gap between germline ends came to 8 bases. CDR3 size: 12 residues. In germline, CDR1 is GTSNPN, CDR2 SVGIG (reference sequence). DNA of the CDR3: TGTGCCTGGAGTGTTGGACAATATGAGCAGTTCTTC. Translated: CAWSVGQYEQFF.

With respect to this clone: Within the sample, other DNA sequences also encode this same CDR3. V gene TRBV29-1 combines with J gene TRBJ1-2; D is perhaps TRBD1 (5 bases). The CDR3 totals 11 residues. Germline lookup yields CDR1 SQVTM and CDR2 ANQGSEA. Between the trimmed V and J ends, which lost 3 bases and 7 bases, there was a span of 9 bases. Written as DNA, the CDR3 is TGCAGCGTTGATAGGGGCGGTGGCTACACCTTC. As protein: CSVDRGGGYTF.

CDR3: CASRLTGGDGYTF. For the CDR3, the DNA is TGTGCCAGCAGATTAACAGGGGGCGATGGCTACACCTTC. This rearrangement joins TRBV7-2 to TRBJ1-2; 9 bases line up with TRBD1. Per the germline V gene, CDR1 is SGHTA and CDR2 is FQGNSA. The CDR3 loop spans 13 amino acids. With 6 bases clipped from V and 6 bases from J, the junction kept 5 bases outside the gene matches.